This T cell receptor beta chain was documented in a study of T cell repertoires in cytomegalovirus infection. Overall study context: Epitope selection comprised recently identified HLA-C-restricted CMV epitopes and well-studied HLA-B-restricted CMV epitopes. It was the public TCR beta signatures that indicated both CMV infection and matching HLA type.

The trim removed 5 bases at V and 4 bases at J, leaving 8 bases unmatched. The CDR3 totals 15 residues. Germline V gene sequence: CDR1 MDHEN, CDR2 SYDVKM. MiXCR, applied by TCRdb to the reads, yields one record per CDR3 protein. This sample has a few hundred thousand distinct CDR3 sequences, with approximately 30% found just once. Comment on this clonotype: As yet, its antigen is unknown.

The sample was cultured PBMCs, taken from culture after CMV antigen stimulation. V usage is TRBV28 and J usage is TRBJ2-7; 10 bases fit TRBD2. The receptor comes from a human donor in good health (CMV status not recorded). Some clones in this sample may be carry-over from other donors' samples. In nucleotides, the CDR3 is TGTGCCAGCAGTCCGTCTTCTAGCGGGAGTTACGAGCAGTACTTC. It specifies CASSPSSSGSYEQYF.